The TCR beta chain described here comes from a study of blood T cells in healthy people across ages. Study-wide results and limits: Donor CMV status, an unknown factor, possibly confounded changes in expanded clonotypes.

Using a J-beta primer mix together with a sample-barcoded 5' primer, a second PCR was run for roughly 6 to 11 cycles. Every individual sample yielded 2.5 million or more paired-end reads (each containing CDR3). TCRdb processed the 5' RACE reads anew with MiXCR; each CDR3 protein has one entry. The profile shows 600,000 to 1,000,000 distinct CDR3 sequences, more than 45% of them singletons. The CDR3 contains 14 residues. V gave up 8 bases and J gave up 7 bases, with 18 bases separating them. Germline loops: CDR1 SEHNR, CDR2 FQNEAQ (reference sequence). Remarks on this clonotype: No antigen is known for it.

Sequencing was carried out using blood. The origin of this receptor is a man aged 25-45 years in good health. This chain joins TRBV7-9 and TRBJ2-1; the D gene could be TRBD1 or TRBD2 (5 bases each). The CDR3 nucleotides read TGTGCCAGCCCGAGGGCAGGGTCAACTAATGAGCAGTTCTTC. This translates into CASPRAGSTNEQFF.